The 7 T cell receptor beta chains below were found in one sample sequenced in a study of OX40 agonist ivuxolimab in advanced cancers. The assay was immunoSEQ multiplex PCR, and TCRdb's table has in-frame clones only and misses some. The sample holds 53,000 or so clones, roughly 80% seen once. Specimen: CD4+ or CD8+ T cells sorted from blood, collected in a trial of the OX40 agonist ivuxolimab. Receptor source: an adult with an advanced solid tumor such as melanoma, head and neck, liver or kidney cancer.

The rearrangement joins TRBV2 to TRBJ1-6, with D possibly being TRBD1 (6 bases). Trimming removed 7 bases from V and 7 bases from J, with 17 bases in between. Germline values: CDR1 SNHLY, CDR2 FYNNEI. The CDR3 covers 15 residues. The CDR3 bases are TGTGCCAGCACCCTCCGGGACAAGACAAATTCACCCCTCCACTTT. It specifies CASTLRDKTNSPLHF.

This chain joins TRBV2 and TRBJ2-1; 10 nucleotides agree with TRBD2. V trimming: 9 bases; J trimming: 5 bases; junction bases outside the gene matches: 10. This CDR3 is built from 15 residues. The germline V gene encodes CDR1 SNHLY and CDR2 FYNNEI. Written as DNA, the CDR3 is TGTGCCAGTACATCCTCGGGACTAGCGCACAATGAGCAGTTCTTC. This encodes CASTSSGLAHNEQFF.

The rearrangement uses TRBV2 and TRBJ2-3; D is perhaps TRBD2 (5 bases). The germline V gene encodes CDR1 SNHLY and CDR2 FYNNEI. The ends were cut back, 6 bases at V and 2 bases at J, with 6 bases in the middle. The CDR3 sequence is 12 residues long. CDR3 residues: CASSRDTDTQYF. DNA for the CDR3: TGTGCCAGCAGCCGGGACACAGATACGCAGTATTTT. Full variable domain (rest looked up from reference TRBV2 and TRBJ2-3): EPEVTQTPSHQVTQMGQEVILRCVPISNHLYFYWYRQILGQKVEFLVSFYNNEISEKSEIFDDQFSVERPDGSNFTLKIRSTKLEDSAMYFCASSRDTDTQYFGPGTRLTVL.

V is TRBV19 and J is TRBJ1-4, with D uncertain. Germline V gene lookup returns CDR1 LNHDA and CDR2 SQIVND (reference sequence). The length of the CDR3 is 16 residues. Trimming pared 2 bases from V and 2 bases from J, leaving 12 bases between. Written as DNA, the CDR3 is TGTGCCAGTAGTATAATACCGGGGATGACTAATGAAAAACTGTTTTTT. Its protein product is CASSIIPGMTNEKLFF.

The V and J genes are TRBV6-1 and TRBJ2-3; the D is unclear. CDR3 length: 13 amino acids. Germline CDR1 reads MNHNS; CDR2 reads SASEGT. With 4 bases removed from V and 7 bases from J, the gap between germline ends came to 12 bases. The CDR3 protein is CASSAAVGNTQYF. CDR3 nucleotides: TGTGCCAGCAGTGCGGCCGTTGGTAATACGCAGTATTTT.

V gene TRBV5-4 combines with J gene TRBJ2-1; 10 bases are a match to TRBD1. V was clipped by 4 bases and J by 0 bases; unmatched bases: 4. The CDR3 runs to 16 residues. CDR1 SGHNT and CDR2 YYREEE come from the germline V gene (reference sequence). The CDR3 nucleotides read TGTGCCAGCAGCAGGGGACAGGGGAGCTCCTACAATGAGCAGTTCTTC. Translated: CASSRGQGSSYNEQFF.

The chain uses TRBV6-5 and TRBJ2-1; the match to TRBD2 covers 9 bases. CDR1 and CDR2 (germline): MNHEY, SVGAGI. The J segment lost 8 bases and the V segment lost 6 bases, leaving 11 bases of the junction unmatched. The CDR3 contains 15 residues. The CDR3 is CASRRSGSQRDEQFF. The CDR3 bases are TGTGCCAGCAGGCGTAGCGGGAGCCAACGGGATGAGCAGTTCTTC.